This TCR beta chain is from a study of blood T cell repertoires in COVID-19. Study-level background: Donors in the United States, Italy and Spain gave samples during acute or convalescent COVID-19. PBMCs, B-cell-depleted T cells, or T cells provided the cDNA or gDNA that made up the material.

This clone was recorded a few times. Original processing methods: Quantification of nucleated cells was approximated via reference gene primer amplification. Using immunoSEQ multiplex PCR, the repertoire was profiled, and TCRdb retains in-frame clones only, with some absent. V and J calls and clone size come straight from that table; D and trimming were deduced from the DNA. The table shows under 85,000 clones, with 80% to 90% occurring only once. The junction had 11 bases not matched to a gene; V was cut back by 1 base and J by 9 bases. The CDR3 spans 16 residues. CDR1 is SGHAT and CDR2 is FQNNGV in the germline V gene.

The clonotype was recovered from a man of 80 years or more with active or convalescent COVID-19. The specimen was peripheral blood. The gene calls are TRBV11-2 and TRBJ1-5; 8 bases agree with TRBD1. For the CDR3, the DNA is TGTGCCAGCAGCTTAGGCGGCGGCAGGGGGCTTCGGCCCCAGCATTTT. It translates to CASSLGGGRGLRPQHF.